The 13 T cell receptor beta chains below were found in one sample sequenced in a study of T cell responses to AZD1222 COVID-19 vaccine. The protocol was immunoSEQ multiplex PCR, while the TCRdb copy is restricted to in-frame clones and leaves out a portion. This sample has around 180,000 clones, with 85% to 95% found just once. Here the sequenced sample was peripheral blood, taken on day 0 of AZD1222 vaccination. These receptors were obtained from an adult in good health.

V is TRBV6-5 and J is TRBJ1-2, with D hard to call. The CDR3 spans 14 residues. V lost 2 bases to trimming and J lost 3 bases, with 10 bases between them. Looked up from germline, CDR1 is MNHEY and CDR2 is SVGAGI. The chain's CDR3 is CASSYTRGDYGYTF. DNA for the CDR3: TGTGCCAGCAGTTACACCCGGGGAGACTATGGCTACACCTTC.

The CDR3 DNA reads TGTGCCAGCAGTTTAGTGTCAGGTAATATGAACACTGAAGCTTTCTTT. Translating it yields CASSLVSGNMNTEAFF. The chain carries TRBV27 and TRBJ1-1; the D is unclear. This CDR3 is 16 amino acids long. Trimming left V 2 bases short and J 0 bases short, with 13 bases between. Looked up from germline, CDR1 is MNHEY and CDR2 is SMNVEV (reference sequence).

This chain connects TRBV7-3 to TRBJ2-2, with 12 bases identical to TRBD2. The V gene end was trimmed by 5 bases and the J gene end by 6 bases; junction bases not matched to a gene: 7. CDR1 is SGHTA and CDR2 is FQGTGA in the germline V gene. This CDR3 is 16 amino acids long. DNA for the CDR3: TGTGCCAGCAGCCCATCTAGCGGGAGGGGTCCCGGGGAGCTGTTTTTT. It yields the protein CASSPSSGRGPGELFF.

Remarks on this clone: One junction end does not reproduce the germline sequence, and a read error may be involved. The CDR3: CASSDRGGTGAFF. The CDR3 coding sequence is TGTGCCAGCAGTGACAGGGGTGGTACTGGAGCTTTCTTT. The chain joins TRBV6-4 to TRBJ1-1; D might be TRBD1 (5 bases). The germline gives CDR1 MRHNA, CDR2 SNTAGT. The CDR3 runs to 13 residues.

This chain uses TRBV27 with TRBJ2-1, with D unresolved. The germline V gene has CDR1 MNHEY and CDR2 SMNVEV (reference sequence). The length of the CDR3 is 13 residues. V lost 5 bases to trimming and J lost 6 bases, with 11 bases between them. As DNA, the CDR3 is TGTGCCAGCAGTCCTCCTCGACCCAATGAGCAGTTCTTC. Translated: CASSPPRPNEQFF.

This clone was observed a single time. The chain carries TRBV29-1 and TRBJ2-2; D perhaps matches TRBD2 (7 bases). V shed 6 bases and J shed 2 bases, with 13 bases lying between them. The germline CDR1 and CDR2 sequences are SQVTM and ANQGSEA. The CDR3 covers 14 residues. The CDR3 bases are TGCAGCGTGAGCGGGACACTTAACACCGGGGAGCTGTTTTTT. Translated: CSVSGTLNTGELFF.

This clone showed up just a few times. The chain has TRBV7-9 and TRBJ2-7; D uncertain. Germline CDR1 and CDR2: SEHNR and FQNEAQ (reference sequence). V lost 5 bases and J lost 3, with 11 bases in between. The CDR3 sequence is 13 residues long. The CDR3 DNA reads TGTGCCAGCAGCCCTGTTGGGGTCTACGAGCAGTACTTC. Translated, it gives CASSPVGVYEQYF.

V gene TRBV5-1 combines with J gene TRBJ2-7, with 9 bases that match TRBD2. After removal of 2 bases from V and 5 bases from J, the junction contained 11 bases not matched to a gene. The germline V gene encodes CDR1 SGHRS and CDR2 YFSETQ. This CDR3 is 16 amino acids long. In DNA form, the CDR3 reads TGCGCCAGCAGCTTTCTGACTAGCGGAATCTTCAACGAGCAGTACTTC. Amino acids: CASSFLTSGIFNEQYF. The whole variable domain, remainder taken from reference TRBV5-1 and TRBJ2-7, is KAGVTQTPRYLIKTRGQQVTLSCSPISGHRSVSWYQQTPGQGLQFLFEYFSETQRNKGNFPGRFSGRQFSNSRSEMNVSTLELGDSALYLCASSFLTSGIFNEQYFGPGTRLTVT.

This sequence joins TRBV20-1 and TRBJ1-2, with 7 bases matching TRBD1. The V segment lost 6 bases and the J segment 1 base; nucleotides outside the gene matches: 11. The germline V gene encodes CDR1 DFQATT and CDR2 SNEGSKA (reference sequence). The CDR3 extends over 15 amino acids. CDR3 DNA: TGCAGTGCAAGTACAGGGGCCGATCTTAACTATGGCTACACCTTC. This translates into CSASTGADLNYGYTF.

The V gene is TRBV24-1, the J gene TRBJ2-1, with no clear D. The CDR3 extends over 11 amino acids. V shed 4 bases and J shed 8 bases, with 5 bases lying between them. Germline V gene lookup returns CDR1 KGHDR and CDR2 SFDVKD. This CDR3 reads CATSERYEQFF. CDR3 nucleotide sequence: TGTGCCACCAGTGAGAGGTATGAGCAGTTCTTC.

V and J are TRBV27 and TRBJ1-5; 7 bases are shared with TRBD1. Trimming took 4 bases from V and 0 from J; bases not matched to a gene: 3. The CDR3 runs 15 residues. CDR1 is MNHEY and CDR2 is SMNVEV in the germline V gene (reference sequence). CDR3 sequence (DNA): TGTGCCAGCAGTTCAGGGACAGTTAGCAATCAGCCCCAGCATTTT. The encoded protein is CASSSGTVSNQPQHF.

This chain links TRBV7-2 with TRBJ2-7; 7 nucleotides agree with TRBD2. The germline V gene has CDR1 SGHTA and CDR2 FQGNSA. V lost 1 base, J lost 2 bases, and 8 bases stayed unmatched. The CDR3 sequence is 16 residues long. The CDR3: CASSLVGSGLTYEQYF. Here the CDR3 DNA reads TGTGCCAGCAGCTTAGTGGGTAGCGGGCTAACCTACGAGCAGTACTTC.

This clone was observed a single time. The chain's CDR3 is CASSASGGSYNEQFF. CDR3 coding DNA: TGTGCCAGCAGCGCTAGCGGAGGATCCTACAATGAGCAGTTCTTC. The chain carries TRBV9 and TRBJ2-1; 7 bases match TRBD2. The ends lost 3 bases at V and 1 base at J; junction bases unmatched: 4. This CDR3 has 15 residues. Per the germline V gene, CDR1 is SGDLS and CDR2 is YYNGEE. Full variable domain (remainder filled in from reference TRBV9 and TRBJ2-1): DSGVTQTPKHLITATGQRVTLRCSPRSGDLSVYWYQQSLDQGLQFLIQYYNGEERAKGNILERFSAQQFPDLHSELNLSSLELGDSALYFCASSASGGSYNEQFFGPGTRLTVL.